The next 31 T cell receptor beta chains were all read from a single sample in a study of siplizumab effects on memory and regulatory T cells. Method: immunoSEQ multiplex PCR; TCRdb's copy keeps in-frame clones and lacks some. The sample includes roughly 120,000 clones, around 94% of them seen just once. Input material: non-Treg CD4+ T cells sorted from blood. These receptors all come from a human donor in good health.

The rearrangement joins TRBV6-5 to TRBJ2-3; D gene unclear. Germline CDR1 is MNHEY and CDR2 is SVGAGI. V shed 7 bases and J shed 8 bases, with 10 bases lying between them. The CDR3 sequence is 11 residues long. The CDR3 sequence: CASTSLGTQYF. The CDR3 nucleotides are TGTGCCAGCACAAGCTTGGGTACGCAGTATTTT.

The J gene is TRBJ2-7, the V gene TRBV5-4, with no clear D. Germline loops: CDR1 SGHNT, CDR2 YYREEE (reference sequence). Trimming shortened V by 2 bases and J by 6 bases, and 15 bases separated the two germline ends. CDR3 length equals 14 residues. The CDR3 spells CASSFGPSVGEQYF. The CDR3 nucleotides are TGTGCCAGCAGCTTTGGGCCTTCGGTCGGCGAGCAGTACTTC.

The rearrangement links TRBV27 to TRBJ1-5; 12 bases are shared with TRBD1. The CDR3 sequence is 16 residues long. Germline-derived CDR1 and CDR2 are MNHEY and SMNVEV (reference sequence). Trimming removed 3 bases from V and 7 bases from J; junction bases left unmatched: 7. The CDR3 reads CASSFGTGGAGQPQHF. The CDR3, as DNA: TGTGCCAGCAGTTTCGGGACAGGGGGCGCGGGGCAGCCCCAGCATTTT.

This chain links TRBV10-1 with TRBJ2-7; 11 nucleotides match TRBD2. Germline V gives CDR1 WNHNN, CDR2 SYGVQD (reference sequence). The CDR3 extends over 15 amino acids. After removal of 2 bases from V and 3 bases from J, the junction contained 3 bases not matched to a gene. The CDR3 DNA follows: TGCGCCAGCAGTGAGCGACTAGCGGGGTACTACGAGCAGTACTTC. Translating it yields CASSERLAGYYEQYF.

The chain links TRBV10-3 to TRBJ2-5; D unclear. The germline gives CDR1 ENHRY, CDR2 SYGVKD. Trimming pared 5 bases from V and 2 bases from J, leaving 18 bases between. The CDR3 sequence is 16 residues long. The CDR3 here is CAISYYGNTAQETQYF. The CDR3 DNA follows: TGTGCCATCAGTTACTATGGTAATACGGCTCAAGAGACCCAGTACTTC.

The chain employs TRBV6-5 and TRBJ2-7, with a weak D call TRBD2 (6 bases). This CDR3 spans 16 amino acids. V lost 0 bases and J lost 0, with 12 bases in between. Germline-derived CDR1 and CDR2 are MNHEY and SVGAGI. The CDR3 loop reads CASSYSGSGSSYEQYF. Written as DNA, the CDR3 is TGTGCCAGCAGTTACTCCGGTAGCGGAAGCTCCTACGAGCAGTACTTC.

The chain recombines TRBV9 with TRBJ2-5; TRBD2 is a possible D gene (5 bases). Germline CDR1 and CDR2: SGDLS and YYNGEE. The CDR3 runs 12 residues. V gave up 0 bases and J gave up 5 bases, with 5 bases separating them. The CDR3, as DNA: TGTGCCAGCAGCGTAGCGGGGGAGACCCAGTACTTC. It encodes CASSVAGETQYF.

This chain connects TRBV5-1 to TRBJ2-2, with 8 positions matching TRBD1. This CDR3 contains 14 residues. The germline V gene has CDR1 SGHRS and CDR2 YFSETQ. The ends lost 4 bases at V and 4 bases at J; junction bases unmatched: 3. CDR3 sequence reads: CASSAGGSTGELFF. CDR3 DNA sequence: TGCGCCAGCAGCGCAGGGGGCAGCACCGGGGAGCTGTTTTTT. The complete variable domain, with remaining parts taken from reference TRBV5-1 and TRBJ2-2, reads KAGVTQTPRYLIKTRGQQVTLSCSPISGHRSVSWYQQTPGQGLQFLFEYFSETQRNKGNFPGRFSGRQFSNSRSEMNVSTLELGDSALYLCASSAGGSTGELFFGEGSRLTVL.

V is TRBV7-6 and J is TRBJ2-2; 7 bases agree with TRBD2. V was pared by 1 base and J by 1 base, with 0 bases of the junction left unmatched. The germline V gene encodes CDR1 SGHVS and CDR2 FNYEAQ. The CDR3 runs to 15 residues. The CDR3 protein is CASSLGGGNTGELFF. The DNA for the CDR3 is TGTGCCAGCAGCTTAGGCGGGGGGAACACCGGGGAGCTGTTTTTT. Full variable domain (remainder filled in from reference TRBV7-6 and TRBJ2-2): GAGVSQSPRYKVTKRGQDVALRCDPISGHVSLYWYRQALGQGPEFLTYFNYEAQQDKSGLPNDRFSAERPEGSISTLTIQRTEQRDSAMYRCASSLGGGNTGELFFGEGSRLTVL.

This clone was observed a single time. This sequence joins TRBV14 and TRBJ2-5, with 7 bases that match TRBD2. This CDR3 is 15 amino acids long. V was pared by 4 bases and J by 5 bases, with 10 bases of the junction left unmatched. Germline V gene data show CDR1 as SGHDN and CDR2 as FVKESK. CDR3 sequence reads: CASSLHGRLGETQYF. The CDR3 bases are TGTGCCAGCAGCCTGCACGGGAGGTTGGGGGAGACCCAGTACTTC.

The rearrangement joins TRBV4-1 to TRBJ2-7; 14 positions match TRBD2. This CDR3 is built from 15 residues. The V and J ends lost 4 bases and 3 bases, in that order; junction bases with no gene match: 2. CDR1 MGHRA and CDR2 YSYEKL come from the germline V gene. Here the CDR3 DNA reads TGCGCCAGCAGCCCGGGACTAGCGGGAGACTACGAGCAGTACTTC. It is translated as CASSPGLAGDYEQYF.

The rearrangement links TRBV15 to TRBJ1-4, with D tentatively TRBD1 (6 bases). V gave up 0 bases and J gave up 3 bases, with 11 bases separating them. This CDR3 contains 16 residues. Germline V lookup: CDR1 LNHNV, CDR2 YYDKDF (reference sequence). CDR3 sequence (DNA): TGTGCCACCAGCAGAGATCGAAGGGGGGCTAATGAAAAACTGTTTTTT. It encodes CATSRDRRGANEKLFF.

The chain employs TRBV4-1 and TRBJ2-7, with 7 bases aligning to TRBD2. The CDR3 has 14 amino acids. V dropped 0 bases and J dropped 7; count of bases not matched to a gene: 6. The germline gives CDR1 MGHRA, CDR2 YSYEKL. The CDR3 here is CASSQDETSPEQYF. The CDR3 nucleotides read TGCGCCAGCAGCCAAGATGAGACTAGCCCGGAGCAGTACTTC.

The CDR3 sequence is CASSQARGTEAFF. The CDR3, as DNA: TGTGCCAGCAGCCAAGCCAGGGGAACTGAAGCTTTCTTT. The chain combines TRBV14 with TRBJ1-1, with D perhaps TRBD1 (6 bases). Germline CDR1 reads SGHDN; CDR2 reads FVKESK. Trimming took 1 base from V and 5 from J, leaving 8 bases between them. The CDR3 covers 13 residues.

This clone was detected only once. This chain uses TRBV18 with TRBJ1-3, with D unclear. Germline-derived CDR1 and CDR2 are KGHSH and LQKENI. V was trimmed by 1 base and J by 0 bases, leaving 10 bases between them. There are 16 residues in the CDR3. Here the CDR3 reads CASSPLEGPSGNTIYF. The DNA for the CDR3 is TGTGCCAGCTCACCACTGGAGGGTCCCTCTGGAAACACCATATATTTT.

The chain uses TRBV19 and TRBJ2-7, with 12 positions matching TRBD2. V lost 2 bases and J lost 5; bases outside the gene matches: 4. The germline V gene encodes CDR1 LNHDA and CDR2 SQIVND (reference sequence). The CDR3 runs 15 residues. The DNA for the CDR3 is TGTGCCAGTAGTATATTCTCTAGCGGGAGGGACGAGCAGTACTTC. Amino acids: CASSIFSSGRDEQYF.

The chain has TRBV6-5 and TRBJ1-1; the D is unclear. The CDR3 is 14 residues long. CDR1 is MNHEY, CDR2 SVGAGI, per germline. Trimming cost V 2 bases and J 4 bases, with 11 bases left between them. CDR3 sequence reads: CASSYGRLVTEAFF. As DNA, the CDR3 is TGTGCCAGCAGTTACGGGCGTCTGGTCACTGAAGCTTTCTTT.

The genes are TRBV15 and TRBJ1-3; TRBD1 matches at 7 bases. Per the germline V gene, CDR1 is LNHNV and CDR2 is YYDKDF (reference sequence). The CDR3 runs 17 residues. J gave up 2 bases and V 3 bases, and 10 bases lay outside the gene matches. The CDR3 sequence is CATSRRGRAGAGNTIYF. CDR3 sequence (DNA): TGTGCCACCAGCAGGAGGGGGCGAGCAGGTGCTGGAAACACCATATATTTT.

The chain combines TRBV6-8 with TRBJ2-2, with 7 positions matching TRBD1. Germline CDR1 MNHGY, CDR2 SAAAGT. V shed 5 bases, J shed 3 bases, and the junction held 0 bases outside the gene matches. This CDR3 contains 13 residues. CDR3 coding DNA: TGTGCCAGCAGTGACAGGGACACCGGGGAGCTGTTTTTT. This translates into CASSDRDTGELFF.

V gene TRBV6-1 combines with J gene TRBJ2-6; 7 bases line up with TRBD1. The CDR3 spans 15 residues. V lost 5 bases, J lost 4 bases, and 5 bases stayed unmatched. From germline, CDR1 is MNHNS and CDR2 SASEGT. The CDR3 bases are TGTGCCAGCAGTCAGACAGGGACCGGGGCCAACGTCCTGACTTTC. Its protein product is CASSQTGTGANVLTF.

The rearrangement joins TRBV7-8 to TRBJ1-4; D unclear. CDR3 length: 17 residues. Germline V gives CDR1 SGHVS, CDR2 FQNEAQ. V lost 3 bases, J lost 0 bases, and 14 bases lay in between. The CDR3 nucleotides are TGTGCCAGCAGCTTGTACAGCACAGCTTCAACTAATGAAAAACTGTTTTTT. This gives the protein CASSLYSTASTNEKLFF. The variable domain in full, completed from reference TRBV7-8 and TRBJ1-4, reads GAGVSQSPRYKVAKRGQDVALRCDPISGHVSLFWYQQALGQGPEFLTYFQNEAQLDKSGLPSDRFFAERPEGSVSTLKIQRTQQEDSAVYLCASSLYSTASTNEKLFFGSGTQLSVL.

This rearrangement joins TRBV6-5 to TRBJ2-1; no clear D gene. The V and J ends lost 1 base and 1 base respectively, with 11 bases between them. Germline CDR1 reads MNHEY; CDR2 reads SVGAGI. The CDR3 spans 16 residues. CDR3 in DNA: TGTGCCAGCAGTTACTTTGCAACTATATCCTACAATGAGCAGTTCTTC. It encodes CASSYFATISYNEQFF.

The CDR3 nucleotides are TGTGCCAGCAGTTTATCGTGGGCAGGGGAAAACATTCAGTACTTC. Residues: CASSLSWAGENIQYF. The genes are TRBV27 and TRBJ2-4, with a weak D call TRBD1 (6 bases). The CDR3 consists of 15 residues. The V and J ends lost 0 bases and 5 bases respectively, with 11 bases between them. Germline values: CDR1 MNHEY, CDR2 SMNVEV (reference sequence).

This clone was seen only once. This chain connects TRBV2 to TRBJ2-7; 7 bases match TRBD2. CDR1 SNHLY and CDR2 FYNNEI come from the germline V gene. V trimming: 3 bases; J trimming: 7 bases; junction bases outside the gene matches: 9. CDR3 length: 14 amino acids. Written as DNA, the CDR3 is TGTGCCAGCAGTGACGAAAGATTCGGGAGGGAGCAGTACTTC. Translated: CASSDERFGREQYF.

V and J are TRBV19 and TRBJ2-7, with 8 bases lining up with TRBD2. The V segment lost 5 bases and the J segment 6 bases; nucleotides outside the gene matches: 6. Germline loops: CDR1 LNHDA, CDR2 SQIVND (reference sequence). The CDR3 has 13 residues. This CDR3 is CASSPRLALEQYF. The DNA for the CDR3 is TGTGCCAGTAGTCCCCGACTAGCGCTCGAGCAGTACTTC.

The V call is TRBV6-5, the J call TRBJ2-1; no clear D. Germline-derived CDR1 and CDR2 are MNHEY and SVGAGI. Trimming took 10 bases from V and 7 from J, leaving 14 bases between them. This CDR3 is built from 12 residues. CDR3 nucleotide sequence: TGTGCCACTTCTAGAGGAGCGAATGAGCAGTTCTTC. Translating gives CATSRGANEQFF.

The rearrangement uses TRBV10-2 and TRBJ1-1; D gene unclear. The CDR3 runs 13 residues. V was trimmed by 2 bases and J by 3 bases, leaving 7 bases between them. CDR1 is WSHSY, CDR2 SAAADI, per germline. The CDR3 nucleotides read TGCGCCAGCAGTGAGACGGCAGACACTGAAGCTTTCTTT. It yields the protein CASSETADTEAFF.

The CDR3 DNA reads as TGTGCCAGCTCGCTGGCAGGATCGAACACTGAAGCTTTCTTT. It specifies CASSLAGSNTEAFF. The chain carries TRBV18 and TRBJ1-1; no reliable D call. The germline V gene has CDR1 KGHSH and CDR2 LQKENI. V dropped 6 bases and J dropped 1 base, with 12 bases sitting between them. The CDR3 is made up of 14 amino acids.

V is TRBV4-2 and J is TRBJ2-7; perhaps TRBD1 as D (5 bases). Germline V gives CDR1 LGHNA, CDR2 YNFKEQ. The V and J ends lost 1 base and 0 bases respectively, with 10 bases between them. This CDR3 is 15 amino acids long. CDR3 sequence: CASSQVQESSYEQYF. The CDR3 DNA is TGTGCCAGCAGCCAAGTACAGGAGAGCTCCTACGAGCAGTACTTC.

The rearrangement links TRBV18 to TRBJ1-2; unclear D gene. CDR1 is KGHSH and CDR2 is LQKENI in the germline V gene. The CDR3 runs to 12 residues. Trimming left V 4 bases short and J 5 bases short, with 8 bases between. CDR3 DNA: TGTGCCAGCTCACTACCGTTATATGGCTACACCTTC. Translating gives CASSLPLYGYTF.

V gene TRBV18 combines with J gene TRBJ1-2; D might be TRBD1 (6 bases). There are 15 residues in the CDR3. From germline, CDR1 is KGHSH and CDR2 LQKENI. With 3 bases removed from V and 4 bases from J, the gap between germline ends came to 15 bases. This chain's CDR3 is CASSPLLQGSYGYTF. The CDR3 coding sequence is TGTGCCAGCTCACCGCTACTACAGGGCTCCTATGGCTACACCTTC.